These T cell receptor beta chains were read from a single sample in a study of T cell repertoires in ileal Crohn's disease. The data were produced by immunoSEQ multiplex PCR, yet TCRdb's version contains in-frame clones alone and is incomplete. The profile shows 15,000 to 20,000 clones, approximately 72% of them singletons. Material: ileal tissue. The receptors were gathered from an adult with Crohn's disease. Both conserved end residues are part of each CDR3. The order of the fields is D gene, J gene, clone size, V gene, CDR3 protein, CDR3 DNA. The D gene is left open where the match is weak. Rows may omit the clone size; those that give it use once, few, many or a size class.

TRBD1	TRBJ2-7	NA	TRBV19	CASSLNRGFSYEQYF	TGTGCCAGTAGTCTAAACAGGGGGTTCTCCTACGAGCAGTACTTC
NA	TRBJ2-1	NA	TRBV5-1	CASSLAVHEQFF	TGCGCCAGCAGCTTGGCCGTCCATGAGCAGTTCTTC
NA	TRBJ1-5	NA	TRBV6-1	CASSESESQHF	TGTGCCAGCAGTGAATCCGAGTCCCAGCATTTT
NA	TRBJ2-5	NA	TRBV7-9	CASSLDRVIQETQYF	TGTGCCAGCAGCTTAGACAGGGTAATTCAAGAGACCCAGTACTTC
NA	TRBJ2-7	NA	TRBV29-1	CSGRGGNEQYF	TGCAGCGGGAGGGGGGGGAACGAGCAGTACTTC
NA	TRBJ2-1	NA	TRBV13	CASSLSPDRYNEQFF	TGTGCCAGCAGCCTAAGTCCGGACAGATACAATGAGCAGTTCTTC
TRBD1	TRBJ1-1	NA	TRBV4-1	CASSQSWTGEAFF	TGCGCCAGCAGCCAATCTTGGACAGGAGAAGCTTTCTTT
NA	TRBJ1-1	NA	TRBV5-1	CASSLAGGGHTEAFF	TGCGCCAGCAGCTTGGCAGGCGGGGGGCACACTGAAGCTTTCTTT
NA	TRBJ1-5	NA	TRBV7-8	CASSLTGNGNQPQHF	TGTGCCAGCAGCTTAACAGGGAATGGCAATCAGCCCCAGCATTTT
NA	TRBJ2-1	NA	TRBV6-5	CASSPRGYNEQFF	TGTGCCAGCAGCCCACGAGGATACAATGAGCAGTTCTTC
NA	TRBJ1-2	NA	TRBV30	CAWSPGHHTF	TGTGCCTGGAGCCCCGGACATCACACCTTC
NA	TRBJ2-1	once	TRBV2	CASSEDTGDEQFF	TGTGCCAGCAGTGAGGACACCGGAGATGAGCAGTTCTTC
NA	TRBJ2-1	NA	TRBV18	CASSLLRDNEQFF	TGTGCCAGCTCACTCCTGAGGGACAATGAGCAGTTCTTC
NA	TRBJ2-1	NA	TRBV7-8	CASSLGVGRSYNEQFF	TGTGCCAGCAGCTTAGGGGTAGGGAGGTCCTACAATGAGCAGTTCTTC
TRBD1	TRBJ2-5	NA	TRBV5-1	CASSNRDRTFEETQYF	TGCGCCAGCAGTAACCGGGACAGGACTTTCGAAGAGACCCAGTACTTC
TRBD1	TRBJ2-5	NA	TRBV2	CASRRRDRGFQETQYF	TGTGCCAGCAGGAGACGGGACAGGGGATTCCAAGAGACCCAGTACTTC
NA	TRBJ1-2	NA	TRBV29-1	CSVQGWDGYTF	TGCAGCGTACAGGGTTGGGATGGCTACACCTTC
NA	TRBJ2-2	NA	TRBV29-1	CSVDRSGTGELFF	TGCAGCGTTGACAGAAGCGGGACCGGGGAGCTGTTTTTT
TRBD1	TRBJ2-6	NA	TRBV11-2	CASSFDRAGANVLTF	TGTGCCAGCAGCTTCGACAGGGCAGGGGCCAACGTCCTGACTTTC
TRBD2	TRBJ2-2	NA	TRBV5-6	CASTMGGLAGPGELFF	TGTGCCAGCACCATGGGCGGTCTAGCGGGTCCCGGGGAGCTGTTTTTT
TRBD1	TRBJ1-5	few	TRBV10-3	CAIRDDRGGQPQHF	TGTGCCATCAGGGACGACAGGGGGGGACAGCCCCAGCATTTT
NA	TRBJ2-6	NA	TRBV4-2	CASSPGDSTGANVLTF	TGTGCCAGCAGCCCGGGCGACAGTACTGGGGCCAACGTCCTGACTTTC
NA	TRBJ1-5	NA	TRBV10-3	CAIRSDLTYNQPQHF	TGTGCCATCAGAAGCGATCTAACTTACAATCAGCCCCAGCATTTT
NA	TRBJ1-1	NA	TRBV11-2	CASSRGRMSEAFF	TGTGCCAGCAGCCGAGGCAGAATGTCCGAAGCTTTCTTT
NA	TRBJ1-2	NA	TRBV7-2	CASSPARVPGYTF	TGTGCCAGCAGCCCAGCCCGGGTACCTGGCTACACCTTC
TRBD1	TRBJ1-2	NA	TRBV20-1	CSATGGRGYTF	TGCAGTGCTACAGGGGGTCGGGGCTACACCTTC
NA	TRBJ1-4	NA	TRBV4-2	CASSQAVDNEKLFF	TGTGCCAGCAGCCAAGCTGTAGATAATGAAAAACTGTTTTTT
TRBD1	TRBJ2-2	NA	TRBV5-4	CASSQSGTGAGELFF	TGTGCCAGCAGCCAGTCCGGGACAGGGGCCGGGGAGCTGTTTTTT
TRBD2	TRBJ2-7	NA	TRBV5-1	CASSLGTSGYEQYF	TGCGCCAGCAGCTTGGGGACTAGCGGCTACGAGCAGTACTTC
TRBD2	TRBJ2-5	NA	TRBV5-6	CASSSTLAGKETQYF	TGTGCCAGCAGCTCGACTCTAGCGGGAAAAGAGACCCAGTACTTC
TRBD1	TRBJ2-7	few	TRBV23-1	CASSQSWDRYSEQYF	TGCGCCAGCAGTCAATCATGGGACAGGTACAGCGAGCAGTACTTC
NA	TRBJ2-1	NA	TRBV2	CASSEGGALLGEQFF	TGTGCCAGCAGTGAAGGCGGGGCCTTATTAGGTGAGCAGTTCTTC
NA	TRBJ2-2	NA	TRBV28	CASSFRGIYWAGELFF	TGTGCCAGCAGTTTTAGGGGGATTTATTGGGCCGGGGAGCTGTTTTTT
NA	TRBJ1-1	once	TRBV25-1	CASSVTLNTEAFF	TGTGCCAGCAGTGTGACACTGAACACTGAAGCTTTCTTT
NA	TRBJ2-1	few	TRBV6-4	CASSESMEGGYEQFF	TGTGCCAGCAGTGAATCTATGGAGGGCGGCTATGAGCAGTTCTTC
NA	TRBJ1-1	NA	TRBV7-9	CASSPLGGGSNTEAFF	TGTGCCAGCAGCCCTCTAGGAGGAGGGTCAAACACTGAAGCTTTCTTT
TRBD1	TRBJ1-5	NA	TRBV28	CASSRITTGGGQPQHF	TGTGCCAGCAGTAGAATCACTACAGGGGGTGGACAGCCCCAGCATTTT
TRBD2	TRBJ2-7	NA	TRBV30	CAWDERGRVREQYF	TGTGCCTGGGACGAGCGGGGCCGCGTACGCGAGCAGTACTTC
NA	TRBJ1-1	few	TRBV5-1	CASRVGGGVYTEAFF	TGCGCCAGCAGGGTAGGAGGAGGGGTTTACACTGAAGCTTTCTTT
TRBD1	TRBJ1-4	NA	TRBV2	CASSRDRDEKLFF	TGTGCCAGCAGTCGGGACAGGGATGAAAAACTGTTTTTT
NA	TRBJ2-1	few	TRBV28	CASSFSGRSSYNEQFF	TGTGCCAGCAGTTTTTCTGGGAGGAGCTCCTACAATGAGCAGTTCTTC
NA	TRBJ2-2	NA	TRBV10-3	CAISEGQRVGLFF	TGTGCCATCAGTGAGGGTCAGCGAGTCGGGCTGTTTTTT
TRBD2	TRBJ2-5	NA	TRBV2	CASSWGLVQETQYF	TGTGCCAGCAGCTGGGGACTAGTGCAAGAGACCCAGTACTTC
NA	TRBJ2-5	NA	TRBV5-4	CASMGQGSQTQYF	TGTGCCAGCATGGGGCAGGGTAGTCAGACCCAGTACTTC
TRBD2	TRBJ2-5	NA	TRBV5-4	CASSLGLGGSRETQYF	TGTGCCAGCAGCTTGGGACTCGGGGGGTCAAGAGAGACCCAGTACTTC
TRBD1	TRBJ2-1	NA	TRBV28	CAVVGTGEGNEQFF	TGTGCCGTGGTTGGGACAGGGGAGGGCAATGAGCAGTTCTTC
TRBD1	TRBJ1-2	few	TRBV7-9	CASSLGTGLYGYTF	TGTGCCAGCAGCTTAGGGACAGGGCTCTATGGCTACACCTTC
TRBD2	TRBJ2-2	NA	TRBV7-8	CASSPRLAGGPGELFF	TGTGCCAGCAGCCCGAGACTAGCGGGGGGGCCCGGGGAGCTGTTTTTT